These 15 T cell receptor beta chains share one sample of origin, sequenced in a study of low-dose radiotherapy and immunotherapy resistance in tumors. Time point in this sample: before trial treatment. First-strand cDNA relied on TRAV- and TRBV-specific primers spanning alpha and beta chains. Both a constant-region primer and a V-primer adapter served to amplify TCRs across 20 to 25 PCR cycles. Each CDR3 protein is one row after TCRdb ran MiXCR on the reads. This sample yields 59,000 or so distinct CDR3 sequences, of which about 30% are seen a single time; about 7% belongs to the top ten. The sample was PBMCs, taken before treatment. Every receptor here comes from a male donor with rectosigmoid adenocarcinoma.

V gene TRBV4-1 combines with J gene TRBJ2-5; TRBD1 matches 9 bases. The CDR3 loop spans 16 amino acids. From germline, CDR1 is MGHRA and CDR2 YSYEKL. The J segment lost 5 bases and the V segment lost 0 bases, leaving 7 bases of the junction unmatched. The DNA for the CDR3 is TGCGCCAGCAGCCAAGATGGGACAGGGACCGTTGAGACCCAGTACTTC. Its protein product is CASSQDGTGTVETQYF.

This clonotype has at least ten counts. CDR3 amino acids: CASSFPGQVNEQYF. For the CDR3, the DNA is TGTGCCAGCAGCTTCCCCGGACAGGTAAACGAGCAGTACTTC. V is TRBV11-2 and J is TRBJ2-7, with TRBD1 matching 7 bases. With V trimmed by 3 bases and J by 5 bases, 7 bases remained unmatched. CDR3 length equals 14 residues. In germline, CDR1 is SGHAT, CDR2 FQNNGV.

This clonotype has ten or more counts. The rearrangement joins TRBV29-1 to TRBJ2-3, with 12 nucleotides matching TRBD2. This CDR3 is built from 14 residues. V dropped 6 bases and J dropped 6; count of bases not matched to a gene: 7. Germline V CDR1 and CDR2: SQVTM, ANQGSEA. CDR3 loop: CSVLAGGLTDTQYF. CDR3 nucleotides: TGCAGCGTCCTAGCGGGGGGGCTTACGGATACGCAGTATTTT.

This clonotype was seen repeatedly, ten times or more. This chain connects TRBV10-2 to TRBJ2-1; either TRBD1 or TRBD2 may fit D (5 bases each). The germline CDR1 and CDR2 sequences are WSHSY and SAAADI. V lost 10 bases and J 1 base, leaving 11 bases between the germline ends. The CDR3 spans 13 residues. This CDR3 reads CAIGTESYNEQFF. In DNA, the CDR3 is TGCGCCATCGGGACGGAATCCTACAATGAGCAGTTCTTC.

This clonotype was seen repeatedly, ten times or more. V and J are TRBV12-3 or TRBV12-4 and TRBJ2-1, with D possibly matching TRBD1 (6 bases). The germline V and J ends were trimmed by 8 bases and 8 bases, with 16 bases remaining between them. The CDR3 extends over 13 amino acids. As DNA, the CDR3 is TGTGCCAGCGATAGGCCAGGGGTGGATGAGCAGTTCTTC. It is translated as CASDRPGVDEQFF.

The V call is TRBV5-6, the J call TRBJ1-6; D is perhaps TRBD1 (5 bases). Deletions cut 4 bases from V and 8 bases from J, with 13 bases between. The CDR3 runs 14 residues. Germline V gene lookup returns CDR1 SGHDT and CDR2 YYEEEE. CDR3 protein: CASSPRGTDSPLHF. The CDR3 region has the DNA TGTGCCAGCAGCCCGAGGGGTACCGATTCACCCCTCCACTTT.

This clonotype was counted at least ten times. The chain employs TRBV28 and TRBJ1-5; D unclear. The CDR3 covers 12 residues. With 2 bases removed from V and 6 bases from J, the gap between germline ends came to 5 bases. Germline values: CDR1 MDHEN, CDR2 SYDVKM. CDR3 residues: CASSLGGQPQHF. CDR3 coding DNA: TGTGCCAGCAGTTTAGGTGGTCAGCCCCAGCATTTT.

This clonotype occurred many times. This chain links TRBV5-4 with TRBJ2-3; 7 nucleotides match TRBD2. V lost 4 bases, J lost 2 bases, and 10 bases stayed unmatched. Germline V gene data show CDR1 as SGHNT and CDR2 as YYREEE (reference sequence). The CDR3 is 16 amino acids. CDR3 bases: TGTGCCAGCAGCCCCCGCGGGGGAGGAGTCACAGATACGCAGTATTTT. As protein: CASSPRGGGVTDTQYF.

This clonotype was counted ten times or more. The rearrangement joins TRBV7-2 to TRBJ2-3; 9 bases map to TRBD2. The CDR3 is made up of 18 amino acids. The J segment lost 5 bases and the V segment lost 0 bases, leaving 12 bases of the junction unmatched. Germline CDR1 is SGHTA and CDR2 is FQGNSA. CDR3 amino acids: CASSLASGSGGFIDTQYF. The CDR3, as DNA: TGTGCCAGCAGCTTAGCTTCAGGGAGCGGGGGGTTCATAGATACGCAGTATTTT.

This clonotype was counted ten times or more. In DNA form, the CDR3 reads TGTGCCAGCAGCCAGCCGGGGGGGAACACTGAAGCTTTCTTT. Amino acids: CASSQPGGNTEAFF. The chain uses TRBV4-2 and TRBJ1-1; D perhaps matches TRBD1 (5 bases). Germline CDR1 and CDR2: LGHNA and YNFKEQ. CDR3 length equals 14 residues. The V gene lost 3 bases and the J gene lost 1 base, with 9 bases spanning the gap.

The rearrangement uses TRBV5-6 and TRBJ2-2; D gene uncertain. From germline, CDR1 is SGHDT and CDR2 YYEEEE. CDR3 length: 17 amino acids. V lost 4 bases to trimming and J lost 4 bases, with 20 bases between them. Here the CDR3 DNA reads TGTGCCAGCAGCCAATCGGTGGCCGAGCCACGCACCGGGGAGCTGTTTTTT. It codes for CASSQSVAEPRTGELFF.

To note about this clonotype: This likely came from a read error, as a far larger clone is one base away. The chain links TRBV5-5 to TRBJ2-7; 8 bases match TRBD1. This CDR3 spans 18 amino acids. Germline V gene lookup returns CDR1 SGHKS and CDR2 YYEKEE (reference sequence). CDR3 DNA: TGCGCCAGCAGCCTGAGTACGCGACAGGGGCCGAGCTCCTACGAGCAGTACTTC. The encoded protein is CASSLSTRQGPSSYEQYF.

The table lists this clonotype with many counts. The chain has TRBV28 and TRBJ2-7; D gene unclear. CDR1 and CDR2 from the germline V gene are MDHEN and SYDVKM. Trimming removed 6 bases from V and 3 bases from J, with 9 bases in between. This CDR3 region has 12 residues. CDR3 residues: CASRTSGYEQYF. The CDR3 nucleotides are TGTGCCAGCAGGACATCGGGCTACGAGCAGTACTTC.

In its sample, this clonotype was seen once. This chain links TRBV9 with TRBJ2-7; no firm D call. V dropped 2 bases and J dropped 0 bases, with 9 bases sitting between them. Germline V gene lookup returns CDR1 SGDLS and CDR2 YYNGEE. There are 14 residues in the CDR3. CDR3 nucleotide sequence: TGTGCCAGCAGCGTCGACACGACCTCCTACGAGCAGTACTTC. Protein: CASSVDTTSYEQYF.

In its sample, this clonotype was seen many times. V and J are TRBV19 and TRBJ2-1; possible D gene TRBD1, 6 bases. V dropped 6 bases and J dropped 7 bases, with 7 bases sitting between them. The germline V gene has CDR1 LNHDA and CDR2 SQIVND (reference sequence). The CDR3 runs to 11 residues. CDR3 bases: TGTGCCAGTAGAAGGGGGAATGAGCAGTTCTTC. Translating it yields CASRRGNEQFF.